This entry lists 20 T cell receptor beta chains sequenced from one sample in a study of human T cells and chemical hapten exposure. The sample's time point: pre-sensitization, week 0. The treatment: therapeutic diphenylcyclopropenone sensitization with weekly scalp DPC. TCRdb recomputed calls from the RACE reads with MiXCR, one row per CDR3 protein. The sample consists of 89,000 or so distinct CDR3 sequences, over 6.5% of them appearing once. Sequenced material: whole blood, taken in connection with sensitization to the hapten diphenylcyclopropenone (DPC). Receptors originate from a man aged 35-49 years with alopecia areata. Some clones in this sample may be carry-over from other donors' samples.

The chain combines TRBV14 with TRBJ2-1; D assignment may be TRBD1 or TRBD2 (5 bases each). Per germline, CDR1 SGHDN and CDR2 FVKESK. The CDR3 consists of 17 residues. The V end was cut by 3 bases, the J end by 3 bases, with 18 bases between. In DNA form, the CDR3 reads TGTGCCAGCAGCCATCGACGGTGGGGGAGAGGCTACAATGAGCAGTTCTTC. This translates into CASSHRRWGRGYNEQFF. The whole variable domain, filled in from reference TRBV14 and TRBJ2-1, reads EAGVTQFPSHSVIEKGQTVTLRCDPISGHDNLYWYRRVMGKEIKFLLHFVKESKQDESGMPNNRFLAERTGGTYSTLKVQPAELEDSGVYFCASSHRRWGRGYNEQFFGPGTRLTVL.

The rearrangement joins TRBV7-2 to TRBJ1-1, with no clear D. The CDR3 is 13 residues long. Germline CDR1 SGHTA, CDR2 FQGNSA. With 0 bases removed from V and 9 bases from J, the gap between germline ends came to 11 bases. The CDR3 spells CASSLAMEGKAFF. CDR3 DNA: TGTGCCAGCAGCTTAGCAATGGAGGGAAAAGCTTTCTTT.

The J gene is TRBJ2-7, the V gene TRBV28; TRBD1 might be the D (5 bases). With 8 bases removed from V and 3 bases from J, the gap between germline ends came to 11 bases. Germline V gene sequence: CDR1 MDHEN, CDR2 SYDVKM. The CDR3 totals 12 residues. CDR3 nucleotide sequence: TGTGCCAGCGGGGCGGTGTTCTACGAGCAGTACTTC. It specifies CASGAVFYEQYF.

This clonotype has ten or more counts. The chain joins TRBV2 to TRBJ2-1; D is perhaps TRBD2 (6 bases). Trimming pared 7 bases from V and 0 bases from J, leaving 16 bases between. CDR3 length: 16 residues. Germline V gene data show CDR1 as SNHLY and CDR2 as FYNNEI. In nucleotides, the CDR3 is TGTGCCAGCACTTACGCGCTGGGGGGCTCCTACAATGAGCAGTTCTTC. Translation: CASTYALGGSYNEQFF.

The CDR3: CASTSLGSPSTDTQYF. CDR3 DNA: TGTGCCAGCACTTCTCTCGGGAGTCCCAGCACAGATACGCAGTATTTT. This chain uses TRBV28 with TRBJ2-3; maybe TRBD2 (6 bases). The V gene's germline CDR1 is MDHEN and CDR2 SYDVKM. The CDR3 runs 16 residues. V lost 7 bases to trimming and J lost 0 bases, with 17 bases between them.

The CDR3 reads CSAREELGRDYEQYF. The CDR3, as DNA: TGCAGTGCTAGAGAGGAACTTGGCAGGGATTACGAGCAGTACTTC. The J gene is TRBJ2-7, the V gene TRBV20-1; maybe TRBD1 (5 bases). CDR3 length equals 15 residues. V lost 0 bases and J 4 bases, leaving 16 bases between the germline ends. Per the germline V gene, CDR1 is DFQATT and CDR2 is SNEGSKA (reference sequence).

V usage is TRBV5-1 and J usage is TRBJ2-4; D may be TRBD1 or TRBD2 (5 bases each). Germline V gives CDR1 SGHRS, CDR2 YFSETQ. V lost 1 base to trimming and J lost 9 bases, with 17 bases between them. The CDR3 is made up of 15 amino acids. This chain's CDR3 is CASSLRGQGLAIQYF. The CDR3 nucleotides read TGCGCCAGCAGCTTGAGGGGTCAGGGTCTAGCCATTCAGTACTTC.

This clonotype showed up just a few times. The chain recombines TRBV27 with TRBJ2-7; perhaps TRBD1 as D (6 bases). Germline CDR1 and CDR2: MNHEY and SMNVEV (reference sequence). V shed 2 bases and J shed 0 bases, with 14 bases lying between them. This CDR3 has 16 residues. CDR3 DNA: TGTGCCAGCAGTTTACAGGGGAGCCCGAGCTCCTACGAGCAGTACGTC. Translated: CASSLQGSPSSYEQYV.

This chain uses TRBV9 with TRBJ2-7; 10 bases align to TRBD2. J lost 0 bases, V lost 0 bases, and 3 bases had no gene match. The CDR3 sequence is 16 residues long. Germline V lookup: CDR1 SGDLS, CDR2 YYNGEE. In DNA form, the CDR3 reads TGTGCCAGCAGCGTAGAGAGCGGGAGGGGCTCCTACGAGCAGTACTTC. It is translated as CASSVESGRGSYEQYF.

This clonotype was detected ten times or more. The chain links TRBV29-1 to TRBJ2-5; tentative D call: TRBD2 (6 bases). In germline, CDR1 is SQVTM, CDR2 ANQGSEA. V dropped 3 bases and J dropped 4 bases, with 6 bases sitting between them. CDR3 size: 11 residues. CDR3: CSVDGGETQYF. The CDR3 DNA reads TGCAGCGTTGACGGGGGAGAGACCCAGTACTTC.

This clonotype was detected a few times. CDR3 sequence: CASSPYGTGSYEQYF. In DNA, the CDR3 is TGTGCCAGCTCACCCTACGGGACAGGGTCGTACGAGCAGTACTTC. This rearrangement joins TRBV18 to TRBJ2-7; 9 bases map to TRBD1. Trimming cost V 3 bases and J 4 bases; bases outside gene matches: 7. The CDR3 is made up of 15 amino acids. Germline CDR1 and CDR2: KGHSH and LQKENI.

The rearrangement links TRBV15 to TRBJ2-1, with 7 bases identical to TRBD1. J gave up 16 bases and V 0 bases, and 9 bases lay outside the gene matches. This CDR3 region has 13 residues. The germline CDR1 and CDR2 sequences are LNHNV and YYDKDF (reference sequence). In nucleotides, the CDR3 is TGTGCCACCAGCAGAGAAGGGGGCTCCACTATATTCTTC. This translates into CATSREGGSTIFF. Combining the CDR3 with reference TRBV15 and TRBJ2-1 gives the whole variable domain DAMVIQNPRYQVTQFGKPVTLSCSQTLNHNVMYWYQQKSSQAPKLLFHYYDKDFNNEADTPDNFQSRRPNTSFCFLDIRSPGLGDTAMYLCATSREGGSTIFFGPGTRLTVL.

The chain joins TRBV6-5 to TRBJ2-6, with D perhaps matching TRBD1 or TRBD2 (5 bases each). The germline gives CDR1 MNHEY, CDR2 SVGAGI. V was cut by 1 base and J by 0 bases, with 13 bases left in between. CDR3 length: 18 residues. The CDR3 loop is CASSYWFGTDSGANVLTF. The CDR3 DNA sequence: TGTGCCAGCAGTTACTGGTTTGGGACGGACTCTGGGGCCAACGTCCTGACTTTC.

This clonotype has at least ten counts. At one boundary the junction diverges from the germline segment, which might be a read error. The chain recombines TRBV20-1 with TRBJ1-1; TRBD1 matches 7 bases. The CDR3 is made up of 12 amino acids. The germline V gene encodes CDR1 DFQATT and CDR2 SNEGSKA (reference sequence). CDR3 nucleotides: TGCAGTGCGATTTCCGGAGGACAGGCTCACCATTTT. It encodes CSAISGGQAHHF.

In this sample, this clonotype turned up a few times. The rearrangement uses TRBV4-1 and TRBJ1-2, with 8 bases fitting TRBD1. V was pared by 4 bases and J by 4 bases, with 11 bases of the junction left unmatched. Germline CDR1 is MGHRA and CDR2 is YSYEKL. CDR3 length: 16 amino acids. This CDR3 reads CASSPLGQGTFYGYTF. CDR3 DNA: TGCGCCAGCAGCCCCCTCGGACAGGGCACGTTCTATGGCTACACCTTC.

This clonotype turned up a few times. As DNA, the CDR3 is TGTGCCAGCAAGGAGGGACCAGGGGATACGCAGTATTTT. Translated: CASKEGPGDTQYF. The chain joins TRBV6-2 or TRBV6-3 to TRBJ2-3; tentatively, D is TRBD2 (6 bases). The CDR3 covers 13 residues. Germline V gene lookup returns CDR1 MNHEY and CDR2 SVGEGT. Trimming stripped 7 bases from V and 6 bases from J, with 14 bases between.

A few counts support this clonotype. The chain couples TRBV7-6 to TRBJ1-2, with D possibly TRBD1 on 6 matching bases. The germline V gene encodes CDR1 SGHVS and CDR2 FNYEAQ. The V end lost 5 bases, the J end lost 4 bases, and 14 bases lay between the germline ends. The CDR3 covers 14 residues. The DNA for the CDR3 is TGTGCCAGCAGCCAGGACAGCCTCTTCTATGGCTACACCTTC. Residues: CASSQDSLFYGYTF.

This clonotype was detected a few times. In nucleotides, the CDR3 is TGTGCCACCCGGGGACTTCCTAGCAATCAGCCCCAGCATTTT. Residues: CATRGLPSNQPQHF. The genes are TRBV10-3 and TRBJ1-5, with D maybe TRBD1 (5 bases). V was trimmed by 10 bases and J by 0 bases, leaving 13 bases between them. CDR1 ENHRY and CDR2 SYGVKD come from the germline V gene. This CDR3 is built from 14 residues.

This clonotype appeared many times. The chain links TRBV28 to TRBJ2-5, with a possible D match to TRBD1 (5 bases). Germline loops: CDR1 MDHEN, CDR2 SYDVKM. V was clipped by 7 bases and J by 5 bases, with 14 bases between them. The CDR3 is 13 residues long. CDR3 nucleotides: TGTGCCAGCACAACCAGGGTCGGTGAGACCCAGTACTTC. It translates to CASTTRVGETQYF.

This clonotype was recorded at least ten times. The rearrangement uses TRBV7-2 and TRBJ2-5; TRBD2 is a possible D gene (6 bases). The V and J ends lost 1 base and 5 bases respectively, with 17 bases between them. The length of the CDR3 is 16 residues. Germline V gene sequence: CDR1 SGHTA, CDR2 FQGNSA. CDR3 sequence: CASSLESPRRGETQYF. CDR3 DNA sequence: TGTGCCAGCAGCTTAGAGTCGCCTAGGAGGGGTGAGACCCAGTACTTC.